This T cell receptor beta chain appears in the sequencing data of a study of Ad26.COV2.S vaccination and SARS-CoV-2 variants. Specified treatment: some 19 received Ad26.COV2.S at low or high dose, single or two shots; five or six received placebo; per-sample allocation not given. On day 63 after the first injection, vaccine and placebo recipients gave samples. This clone was seen a single time. Measured with immunoSEQ multiplex PCR; TCRdb has only the in-frame clones, and not every one. This sample carries about 390,000 clones, over 80% of them seen once, and the ten largest clones take around 1.8%. V lost 3 bases to trimming and J lost 1 base, with 6 bases between them. Germline loops: CDR1 MNHEY, CDR2 SVGEGT. The CDR3 has 14 amino acids.

This chain joins TRBV6-2 or TRBV6-3 and TRBJ2-2, with D perhaps matching TRBD1 (5 bases). This clonotype was obtained from a person aged 18-65 years who received the Ad26.COV2.S COVID-19 vaccine or a placebo. The sequences come from peripheral blood, collected in a trial of Ad26.COV2.S vaccine versus placebo. Written as DNA, the CDR3 is TGTGCCAGCAGTTATCAGGGGAACACCGGGGAGCTGTTTTTT. It is translated as CASSYQGNTGELFF.